This T cell receptor beta chain emerged from a study of STAT3 mutations in large granular lymphocyte leukemia. Study-wide findings and caveats: After therapy, 6 of 18 patients switched clonotypes, all new clones STAT3 wild type. In T-cell large granular lymphocyte leukemia, about half of patients showed multiple immunodominant subclonotypes. Samples missed the first appearance of the clone. In several patients, dominant TCR clone burden exceeded STAT3 mutant burden, suggesting STAT3 mutation arose secondarily.

The assay was immunoSEQ multiplex PCR, and TCRdb's table has in-frame clones only and misses some. The sample lists roughly 14,000 clones; 80% to 95% were seen once. As to this clone: Its antigen is not known.

The receptor's source is a woman aged 45-65 years with T-cell large granular lymphocyte leukemia. Some clones in this sample may be carry-over from other donors' samples. The specimen was peripheral blood mononuclear cells.

The CDR3 coding sequence is TGTGCCTGGAGTACAGGGGGCAACGAGCAGTACTTC. Its translation is CAWSTGGNEQYF. The chain combines TRBV30 with TRBJ2-7, with 9 positions matching TRBD1. V shed 2 bases, J shed 5 bases, and the junction held 1 base outside the gene matches. This CDR3 contains 12 residues. CDR1 GTSNPN and CDR2 SVGIG come from the germline V gene (reference sequence). The whole variable domain, filled in from reference TRBV30 and TRBJ2-7, reads SQTIHQWPATLVQPVGSPLSLECTVEGTSNPNLYWYRQAAGRGLQLLFYSVGIGQISSEVPQNLSASRPQDRQFILSSKKLLLSDSGFYLCAWSTGGNEQYFGPGTRLTVT.